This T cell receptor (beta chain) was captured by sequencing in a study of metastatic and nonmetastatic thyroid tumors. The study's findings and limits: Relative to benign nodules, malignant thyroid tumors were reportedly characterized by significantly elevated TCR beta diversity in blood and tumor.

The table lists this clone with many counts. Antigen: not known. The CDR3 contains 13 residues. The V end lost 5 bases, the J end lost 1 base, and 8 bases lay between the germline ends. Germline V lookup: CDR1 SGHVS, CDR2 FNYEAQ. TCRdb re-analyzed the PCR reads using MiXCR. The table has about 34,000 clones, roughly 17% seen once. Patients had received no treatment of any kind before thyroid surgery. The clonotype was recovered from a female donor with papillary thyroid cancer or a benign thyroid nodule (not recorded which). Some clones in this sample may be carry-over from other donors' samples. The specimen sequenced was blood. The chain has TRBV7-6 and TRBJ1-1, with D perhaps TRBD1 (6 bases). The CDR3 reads CASSLQGNTEAFF. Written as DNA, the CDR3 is TGTGCCAGCAGCCTACAGGGGAACACTGAAGCTTTCTTT.